These 9 T cell receptor beta chains were sequenced from one sample in a study of T cell changes during pregnancy in multiple sclerosis. TCRdb's copy holds only in-frame clones and misses some; the assay was immunoSEQ multiplex PCR. Here the sample spans about 40,000 clones, 80% to 90% being singletons. The sequencing used CD4+ T cells from peripheral blood mononuclear cells, collected after pregnancy. These receptors were taken from a female donor with multiple sclerosis, enrolled in a pregnancy study.

This chain links TRBV7-9 with TRBJ1-2; 7 nucleotides align to TRBD1. Germline CDR1 is SEHNR and CDR2 is FQNEAQ (reference sequence). V dropped 5 bases and J dropped 2; count of bases not matched to a gene: 8. This CDR3 contains 15 residues. CDR3 in DNA: TGTGCCAGCAGCCCTCGACAGGGAGACAACTATGGCTACACCTTC. This codes for CASSPRQGDNYGYTF.

The chain carries TRBV18 and TRBJ2-7, with 10 bases aligning to TRBD1. The germline V gene encodes CDR1 KGHSH and CDR2 LQKENI. The ends lost 1 base at V and 6 bases at J; junction bases unmatched: 9. The CDR3 spans 16 residues. The CDR3 loop is CASSPQVTGGPFEQYF. Written as DNA, the CDR3 is TGTGCCAGCTCACCACAAGTGACAGGGGGCCCCTTCGAGCAGTACTTC.

Written as DNA, the CDR3 is TGCGCCAGCAGCTTGCGCCTGGGGCCTGAAGCTTTCTTT. Translating gives CASSLRLGPEAFF. The chain links TRBV5-1 to TRBJ1-1; D is perhaps TRBD1 (5 bases). The CDR3 is 13 amino acids. Trimming took 1 base from V and 6 from J, leaving 10 bases between them. Looked up from germline, CDR1 is SGHRS and CDR2 is YFSETQ.

In DNA, the CDR3 is TGTGCCAGCAGTTTTGGGACAGATAATGAAAAACTGTTTTTT. Its protein product is CASSFGTDNEKLFF. The chain uses TRBV28 and TRBJ1-4; 7 positions match TRBD1. The CDR3 covers 14 residues. Germline CDR1 is MDHEN and CDR2 is SYDVKM. Unmatched junction bases numbered 2, after V lost 3 bases and J lost 4 bases.

For the CDR3, the DNA is TGCGCCAGCAGCTTGGTAGCGGGGTCGAGCTCCTACGAGCAGTACTTC. Protein sequence: CASSLVAGSSSYEQYF. The gene calls are TRBV5-1 and TRBJ2-7, with 8 bases identical to TRBD2. CDR1 SGHRS and CDR2 YFSETQ come from the germline V gene. V shed 0 bases, J shed 0 bases, and the junction held 5 bases outside the gene matches. The CDR3 loop spans 16 amino acids.

The rearrangement joins TRBV27 to TRBJ2-5; possible D gene TRBD2, 6 bases. Germline V gene lookup returns CDR1 MNHEY and CDR2 SMNVEV (reference sequence). The CDR3 spans 13 residues. Trimming took 3 bases from V and 5 from J, leaving 10 bases between them. The CDR3 sequence: CASSFWGEETQYF. The CDR3 nucleotides are TGTGCCAGCAGTTTTTGGGGGGAGGAGACCCAGTACTTC.

The genes are TRBV6-5 and TRBJ1-1; 7 nucleotides agree with TRBD1. The J segment lost 9 bases and the V segment lost 6 bases, leaving 4 bases of the junction unmatched. The CDR3 loop spans 11 amino acids. Germline V gene lookup returns CDR1 MNHEY and CDR2 SVGAGI. CDR3 protein: CASSWGQKAFF. The CDR3 DNA sequence: TGTGCCAGCAGCTGGGGACAGAAAGCTTTCTTT.

V gene TRBV7-2 combines with J gene TRBJ2-1, with 11 bases lining up with TRBD2. The germline V gene encodes CDR1 SGHTA and CDR2 FQGNSA. V shed 0 bases and J 4 bases; nucleotides not matched to a gene: 2. This CDR3 contains 16 residues. CDR3 protein: CASSLAGTSGYNEQFF. The DNA of the CDR3 is TGTGCCAGCAGCTTAGCAGGGACTAGCGGTTACAATGAGCAGTTCTTC.

Of note for this clone: The same CDR3 arises from other DNA sequences in this sample as well. V usage is TRBV1 and J usage is TRBJ2-3; TRBD2, as called in the table, went unchecked against the DNA. TRBV1 is an annotated pseudogene. The CDR3 consists of 16 residues. CDR3 loop: CTSSRLRRRNTDTQYF. Written as DNA, the CDR3 is TGCACCAGCAGCCGTCTTCGGAGGAGAAACACGGATACGCAGTATTTT.